What follows are 30 T cell receptor beta chains derived from one specimen sequenced in a study of control samples from healthy donors and cancer patients. Sequencing was performed with immunoSEQ multiplex PCR; in TCRdb, only in-frame clones are kept and a portion is missing. Of 100,000 to 150,000 clones listed, over 75% are singletons. The sample was blood. Receptors were obtained from a man aged 35-49 years in good health.

The CDR3 protein is CASSIDRDYYGYTF. The DNA for the CDR3 is TGTGCCAGCAGTATAGATCGGGACTACTATGGCTACACCTTC. J is TRBJ1-2 and V is TRBV27, with D possibly TRBD1 on 5 matching bases. CDR3 length: 14 residues. Germline loops: CDR1 MNHEY, CDR2 SMNVEV (reference sequence). Deletions cut 5 bases from V and 3 bases from J, with 13 bases between.

This chain uses TRBV19 with TRBJ1-5, with 7 bases identical to TRBD1. The ends lost 1 base at V and 0 bases at J; junction bases unmatched: 9. From germline, CDR1 is LNHDA and CDR2 SQIVND (reference sequence). The CDR3 is made up of 18 amino acids. In DNA form, the CDR3 reads TGTGCCAGTAGTATAGGGGGCTACCGGGACAGTAGCAATCAGCCCCAGCATTTT. It yields the protein CASSIGGYRDSSNQPQHF.

The rearrangement uses TRBV3-1 (or the pseudogene TRBV3-2) and TRBJ2-1; the match to TRBD2 covers 13 bases. With 4 bases clipped from V and 4 bases from J, the junction kept 7 bases outside the gene matches. From germline, CDR1 is LGHDT and CDR2 YNNKEL (reference sequence). This CDR3 is built from 17 residues. CDR3 nucleotides: TGTGCCAGCAGCCTGACTAGCGGGGGGCTGAATTACAATGAGCAGTTCTTC. It translates to CASSLTSGGLNYNEQFF.

The rearrangement links TRBV5-5 to TRBJ2-3; 12 bases are a match to TRBD2. With 1 base clipped from V and 5 bases from J, the junction kept 11 bases outside the gene matches. The CDR3 is made up of 18 amino acids. The germline V gene encodes CDR1 SGHKS and CDR2 YYEKEE (reference sequence). For the CDR3, the DNA is TGTGCCAGCAGCTTGTTGTCTTCTAGCGGGGGGGTTCAAGATACGCAGTATTTT. This encodes CASSLLSSSGGVQDTQYF.

The rearrangement links TRBV6-5 to TRBJ1-2; D is uncertain. In germline, CDR1 is MNHEY, CDR2 SVGAGI. The CDR3 loop spans 13 amino acids. V was trimmed by 0 bases and J by 5 bases, leaving 7 bases between them. CDR3 sequence reads: CASSYSTAYGYTF. In nucleotides, the CDR3 is TGTGCCAGCAGTTACTCTACGGCGTATGGCTACACCTTC.

This chain links TRBV7-2 with TRBJ1-1; D unresolved. The germline gives CDR1 SGHTA, CDR2 FQGNSA. Trimming left V 2 bases short and J 8 bases short, with 24 bases between. This CDR3 region has 17 residues. CDR3 DNA: TGTGCCAGCAGCTTATCGTGGCAGAATGGAGGTCTCTCGGAAGCTTTCTTT. Its protein product is CASSLSWQNGGLSEAFF.

The J gene is TRBJ1-4, the V gene TRBV7-2, with D perhaps matching TRBD1 (5 bases). With 4 bases removed from V and 6 bases from J, the gap between germline ends came to 12 bases. The germline V gene encodes CDR1 SGHTA and CDR2 FQGNSA. The CDR3 contains 14 residues. The CDR3, as DNA: TGTGCCAGCAGCTCGGGGAGGGGTGATGAAAAACTGTTTTTT. Encoded protein: CASSSGRGDEKLFF.

In DNA form, the CDR3 reads TGTGCCAGCAGCTTGGCCGAACAGAGCTCTGGGGCCAACGTCCTGACTTTC. Translation gives CASSLAEQSSGANVLTF. The chain is built from TRBV5-5 and TRBJ2-6; no firm D call. Trimming pared 0 bases from V and 0 bases from J, leaving 10 bases between. Germline CDR1 reads SGHKS; CDR2 reads YYEKEE (reference sequence). This CDR3 has 17 residues.

The gene calls are TRBV29-1 and TRBJ1-5, with D perhaps matching TRBD1 (5 bases). This CDR3 has 12 residues. V shed 7 bases and J shed 3 bases, with 10 bases lying between them. Germline V gene sequence: CDR1 SQVTM, CDR2 ANQGSEA. CDR3 nucleotides: TGCAGCGCGGGACCGAACAATCAGCCCCAGCATTTT. It codes for CSAGPNNQPQHF.

This rearrangement joins TRBV6-1 to TRBJ1-5, with a possible D match to TRBD1 (5 bases). V was cut by 2 bases and J by 0 bases, with 17 bases left in between. The germline V gene has CDR1 MNHNS and CDR2 SASEGT. This CDR3 is built from 18 residues. Here the CDR3 reads CASSELGRTIYSNQPQHF. The CDR3 region has the DNA TGTGCCAGCAGTGAACTGGGACGGACGATCTATAGCAATCAGCCCCAGCATTTT.

The CDR3: CATSDFADERTGTTGELFF. The CDR3 bases are TGTGCCACCAGTGATTTTGCGGACGAAAGGACGGGGACCACCGGGGAGCTGTTTTTT. J is TRBJ2-2 and V is TRBV24-1; D is tentatively TRBD1 or TRBD2 (5 bases each). Germline V lookup: CDR1 KGHDR, CDR2 SFDVKD. V lost 1 base and J lost 4, with 21 bases in between. The CDR3 is 19 amino acids.

The rearrangement joins TRBV24-1 to TRBJ2-1; unclear D gene. V lost 1 base to trimming and J lost 9 bases, with 12 bases between them. The germline V gene has CDR1 KGHDR and CDR2 SFDVKD. The CDR3 extends over 14 amino acids. The CDR3 sequence: CATSDFVRQPEQFF. CDR3 nucleotides: TGTGCCACCAGTGATTTTGTTCGGCAGCCTGAGCAGTTCTTC.

The CDR3 bases are TGCGCCAGCAGCCCGTCGGTTAGCGGGGGTGGAGATACGCAGTATTTT. Translating it yields CASSPSVSGGGDTQYF. The V call is TRBV4-3, the J call TRBJ2-3; 9 nucleotides match TRBD2. The V gene end was trimmed by 4 bases and the J gene end by 5 bases; junction bases not matched to a gene: 10. There are 16 residues in the CDR3. In germline, CDR1 is LGHNA, CDR2 YSLEER.

The chain uses TRBV19 and TRBJ1-1, with D hard to call. Germline V lookup: CDR1 LNHDA, CDR2 SQIVND (reference sequence). V was cut by 5 bases and J by 1 base, with 8 bases left in between. CDR3 length: 13 residues. The CDR3 region has the DNA TGTGCCAGTAGTTATCCCAAGAACACTGAAGCTTTCTTT. Its translation is CASSYPKNTEAFF. Filled out from reference TRBV19 and TRBJ1-1, the complete variable domain reads DGGITQSPKYLFRKEGQNVTLSCEQNLNHDAMYWYRQDPGQGLRLIYYSQIVNDFQKGDIAEGYSVSREKKESFPLTVTSAQKNPTAFYLCASSYPKNTEAFFGQGTRLTVV.

This clone was picked up a small number of times. The V call is TRBV11-2, the J call TRBJ2-7; a weak D match, TRBD1 (6 bases). V lost 5 bases and J lost 5, with 19 bases in between. Germline V gives CDR1 SGHAT, CDR2 FQNNGV. This CDR3 has 15 amino acids. CDR3 nucleotides: TGTGCCAGCAGCGATGGGACAAAGGGTTTCAACGAGCAGTACTTC. Protein sequence: CASSDGTKGFNEQYF.

V usage is TRBV2 and J usage is TRBJ2-7; TRBD1 matches 9 bases. Trimming at V came to 7 bases and at J to 1 base, leaving 5 bases not matched to a gene. Per germline, CDR1 SNHLY and CDR2 FYNNEI. The CDR3 totals 14 residues. This CDR3 reads CASTGQGNSYEQYF. The CDR3, as DNA: TGTGCCAGCACGGGACAGGGTAATTCCTACGAGCAGTACTTC.

The chain has TRBV5-6 and TRBJ1-6; TRBD1 is a possible D gene (5 bases). V was shortened by 4 bases and J by 0 bases, with 14 bases between the two germline ends. In germline, CDR1 is SGHDT, CDR2 YYEEEE. The CDR3 runs to 17 residues. The DNA of the CDR3 is TGTGCCAGCAGCGCGGACATATTCGGCTCCTATAATTCACCCCTCCACTTT. It encodes CASSADIFGSYNSPLHF. Variable domain in full (rest from reference TRBV5-6 and TRBJ1-6): DAGVTQSPTHLIKTRGQQVTLRCSPKSGHDTVSWYQQALGQGPQFIFQYYEEEERQRGNFPDRFSGHQFPNYSSELNVNALLLGDSALYLCASSADIFGSYNSPLHFGNGTRLTVT.

V and J are TRBV18 and TRBJ1-5, with D possibly being TRBD1 (6 bases). CDR3 length: 13 residues. V was cut by 4 bases and J by 6 bases, with 10 bases left in between. Germline V gene sequence: CDR1 KGHSH, CDR2 LQKENI. This chain's CDR3 is CASSLDRIQPQHF. The CDR3 DNA is TGTGCCAGCTCACTGGACAGAATTCAGCCCCAGCATTTT. The complete variable domain, with remaining parts taken from reference TRBV18 and TRBJ1-5, reads NAGVMQNPRHLVRRRGQEARLRCSPMKGHSHVYWYRQLPEEGLKFMVYLQKENIIDESGMPKERFSAEFPKEGPSILRIQQVVRGDSAAYFCASSLDRIQPQHFGDGTRLSIL.

V gene TRBV6-1 combines with J gene TRBJ2-3; D unclear. CDR1 MNHNS and CDR2 SASEGT come from the germline V gene. CDR3 length: 15 residues. The ends were cut back, 2 bases at V and 0 bases at J, with 9 bases in the middle. In DNA form, the CDR3 reads TGTGCCAGCAGTGAAATGGAGAGAAGCACAGATACGCAGTATTTT. This gives the protein CASSEMERSTDTQYF.

V and J are TRBV5-1 and TRBJ2-7; D might be TRBD1 (6 bases). The CDR3 is 15 amino acids. CDR1 SGHRS and CDR2 YFSETQ come from the germline V gene. The V and J ends lost 3 bases and 5 bases respectively, with 18 bases between them. CDR3 amino acids: CASSSAENRVHEQYF. CDR3 in DNA: TGCGCCAGCAGCTCCGCAGAGAACAGGGTACACGAGCAGTACTTC.

The chain couples TRBV3-1 (or the pseudogene TRBV3-2) to TRBJ1-1; 7 positions match TRBD1. V gave up 2 bases and J gave up 2 bases; unmatched junction bases: 14. The germline V gene has CDR1 LGHDT and CDR2 YNNKEL (reference sequence). This CDR3 spans 18 amino acids. The CDR3 region is CASSQNVRSRGRNTEAFF. The CDR3, as DNA: TGTGCCAGCAGCCAAAACGTTAGAAGCAGGGGGAGAAACACTGAAGCTTTCTTT.

The chain carries TRBV10-3 and TRBJ2-7; 9 nucleotides match TRBD2. J lost 2 bases, V lost 4 bases, and 6 bases had no gene match. The CDR3 length is 15 residues. The germline CDR1 and CDR2 sequences are ENHRY and SYGVKD. CDR3 nucleotides: TGTGCCATCAGTGGCCCTAGCGGGGACACCTACGAGCAGTACTTC. Translation: CAISGPSGDTYEQYF.

Details on this clone: Other DNA sequences in the same sample also yield this CDR3. This sequence joins TRBV20-1 and TRBJ2-5, with D unresolved. The CDR3 runs to 11 residues. V lost 5 bases to trimming and J lost 5 bases, with 9 bases between them. Germline assignment: CDR1 DFQATT and CDR2 SNEGSKA (reference sequence). This CDR3 reads CSARKKETQYF. CDR3 DNA: TGCAGTGCTCGAAAAAAGGAGACCCAGTACTTC.

This clone is a singleton in its sample. The V gene is TRBV18, the J gene TRBJ2-7; D remains unclear. Per the germline V gene, CDR1 is KGHSH and CDR2 is LQKENI. This CDR3 contains 12 residues. V lost 6 bases and J 0 bases, leaving 6 bases between the germline ends. For the CDR3, the DNA is TGTGCCAGCTCGGGGAACTCCTACGAGCAGTACTTC. Translated: CASSGNSYEQYF.

The genes are TRBV4-1 and TRBJ1-3, with D hard to call. Trimming cost V 0 bases and J 5 bases, with 14 bases left between them. Germline-derived CDR1 and CDR2 are MGHRA and YSYEKL. CDR3 size: 16 residues. The DNA for the CDR3 is TGCGCCAGCAGCCAAGAAGGTATTCGGCCGCGAAACACCATATATTTT. Its protein is CASSQEGIRPRNTIYF.

The V call is TRBV14, the J call TRBJ2-5, with D perhaps TRBD1 or TRBD2 (6 bases each). V lost 2 bases, J lost 5 bases, and 15 bases lay in between. This CDR3 is built from 15 residues. The germline V gene has CDR1 SGHDN and CDR2 FVKESK. CDR3 protein: CASSQYTGGGETQYF. In nucleotides, the CDR3 is TGTGCCAGCAGCCAATATACAGGAGGGGGGGAGACCCAGTACTTC.

This clone was counted a few times. The rearrangement links TRBV2 to TRBJ2-3, with 9 bases matching TRBD2. After removal of 4 bases from V and 3 bases from J, the junction contained 5 bases not matched to a gene. The CDR3 sequence is 15 residues long. CDR1 and CDR2 (germline): SNHLY, FYNNEI. CDR3 DNA sequence: TGTGCCAGCAGTGGGAGCGGGGGGAGTACAGATACGCAGTATTTT. Encoded protein: CASSGSGGSTDTQYF.

The gene calls are TRBV7-9 and TRBJ1-3; the D gene is possibly TRBD1 (5 bases). The CDR3 extends over 14 amino acids. Looked up from germline, CDR1 is SEHNR and CDR2 is FQNEAQ (reference sequence). V lost 2 bases to trimming and J lost 0 bases, with 5 bases between them. The CDR3 spells CASSLQGSGNTIYF. The CDR3 DNA reads TGTGCCAGCAGCTTACAGGGCTCTGGAAACACCATATATTTT.

The rearrangement uses TRBV7-2 and TRBJ1-5, with D unresolved. With 4 bases removed from V and 0 bases from J, the gap between germline ends came to 10 bases. Germline CDR1 SGHTA, CDR2 FQGNSA. The CDR3 is 15 residues long. In DNA form, the CDR3 reads TGTGCCAGCAGCTCCCAACGATATAGCAATCAGCCCCAGCATTTT. Its translation is CASSSQRYSNQPQHF.

Written as DNA, the CDR3 is TGTGCCAGCAGCTTGCAGAGCACAGATACGCAGTATTTT. Residues: CASSLQSTDTQYF. This sequence joins TRBV2 and TRBJ2-3; no reliable D call. V was pared by 6 bases and J by 0 bases, with 7 bases between. Per germline, CDR1 SNHLY and CDR2 FYNNEI. The CDR3 loop spans 13 amino acids.